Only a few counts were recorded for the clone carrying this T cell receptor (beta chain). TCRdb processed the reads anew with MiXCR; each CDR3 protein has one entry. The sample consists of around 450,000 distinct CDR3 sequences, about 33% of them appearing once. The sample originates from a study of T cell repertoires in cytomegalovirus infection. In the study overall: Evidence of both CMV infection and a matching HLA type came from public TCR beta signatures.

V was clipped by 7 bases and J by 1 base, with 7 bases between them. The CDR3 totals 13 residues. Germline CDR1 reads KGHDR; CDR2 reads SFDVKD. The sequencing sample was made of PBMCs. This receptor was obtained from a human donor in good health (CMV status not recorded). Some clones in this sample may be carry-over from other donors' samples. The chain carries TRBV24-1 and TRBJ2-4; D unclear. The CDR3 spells CATSSGAKNIQYF. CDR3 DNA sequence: TGTGCCACCAGCTCCGGGGCCAAAAACATTCAGTACTTC.